This T cell receptor (beta chain) was observed in a study of shared clonotypes between healthy human individuals. Study information: A few men and two women, aged 18 to 49, were donors. Study conclusions and caveats: Clonotype sharing across donors was expected to vary with sequencing depth.

Trimming left V 1 base short and J 13 bases short, with 10 bases between. The CDR3 is made up of 12 amino acids. Germline CDR1 reads SGHTA; CDR2 reads FQGNSA. Repertoires were generated with immunoSEQ multiplex PCR, while TCRdb's copy carries only in-frame clones and drops some. This repertoire shows about half a million clones, about 84% found once; its top ten account for roughly 12%. With respect to this clone: Its antigen remains unknown.

The sample taken for sequencing was PBMCs. This sequence joins TRBV7-2 and TRBJ2-2, with D possibly matching TRBD2 (6 bases). The clonotype comes from a middle-aged woman in good health. Some clones in this sample may be carry-over from other donors' samples. This CDR3 is CASSLVGRRLFF. CDR3 DNA: TGTGCCAGCAGCTTAGTAGGGAGGCGGCTGTTTTTT. Looking up the rest from reference TRBV7-2 and TRBJ2-2 gives the full variable domain: GAGVSQSPSNKVTEKGKDVELRCDPISGHTALYWYRQSLGQGLEFLIYFQGNSAPDKSGLPSDRFSAERTGGSVSTLTIQRTQQEDSAVYLCASSLVGRRLFFGEGSRLTVL.